This T cell receptor beta chain was recorded in a study of CXCR3-negative and CXCR3-positive naive CD8 T cells. The study, taken as a whole, reports: CXCR3-negative naive cells had less hydrophobic TRB CDR3s than did CXCR3-positive naive cells. Memory CD8+ cells showed much lower diversity, while both naive subsets were comparably high.

Through 5' RACE with UMI labels, the TRB cDNA libraries were prepared. TCRdb reanalyzed the 5' RACE reads and collapses them to one entry per CDR3 protein, without DNA. This sample's clone table lists around 150,000 distinct CDR3 sequences. CDR1 and CDR2 from the germline V gene are SGHVS and FNYEAQ. This CDR3 has 14 residues. Turning to this clonotype: The antigen is not known.

The rearrangement uses TRBV7-6 and TRBJ1-6; TCRdb's D gene call, TRBD1, goes unchecked for lack of DNA. Source material: naive CXCR3+ CD8+ T cells from blood. As to subset: CD45RO-CCR7+CD27+CD95- naive CD8+ T cells expressing CXCR3 (TNR3+). This TCR was recovered from a human donor in good health. Some clones in this sample may be carry-over from other donors' samples. Here the CDR3 reads CASSQGDRTSPLHF.